The 21 T cell receptor beta chains below were found in one sample sequenced in a study of control samples from healthy donors and cancer patients. The table came from immunoSEQ multiplex PCR; TCRdb's copy has only in-frame clones and leaves some out. The sample contains around 100,000 clones, 80% to 95% of which appear only once. The sequencing sample was made of blood. The receptors originated from a human donor in good health. The donor label of this sample is uncertain.

The V call is TRBV6-5, the J call TRBJ1-1, with 7 bases fitting TRBD1. The CDR3 is 14 amino acids. Germline-derived CDR1 and CDR2 are MNHEY and SVGAGI. The J segment lost 5 bases and the V segment lost 4 bases, leaving 7 bases of the junction unmatched. The CDR3 protein is CASSSQPGGTEAFF. The CDR3 DNA follows: TGTGCCAGCAGTTCCCAGCCAGGGGGGACTGAAGCTTTCTTT.

This chain connects TRBV2 to TRBJ2-1; 7 nucleotides match TRBD1. Germline assignment: CDR1 SNHLY and CDR2 FYNNEI. The CDR3 runs 13 residues. V lost 10 bases, J lost 7 bases, and 10 bases stayed unmatched. The CDR3 here is CATKDPGGNEQFF. The DNA for the CDR3 is TGTGCCACCAAAGACCCAGGGGGAAATGAGCAGTTCTTC.

In this sample, this clone turned up once. The J gene is TRBJ1-6, the V gene TRBV6-5, with no clear D. Germline V gives CDR1 MNHEY, CDR2 SVGAGI. The V gene lost 2 bases and the J gene lost 14 bases, with 19 bases spanning the gap. CDR3 size: 15 residues. In DNA, the CDR3 is TGTGCCAGCAGTTACAGACATGTCCTCATGTCCTCCCTCCACTTT. Residues: CASSYRHVLMSSLHF.

V usage is TRBV27 and J usage is TRBJ1-2, with D tentatively TRBD1 (5 bases). The germline CDR1 and CDR2 sequences are MNHEY and SMNVEV (reference sequence). The CDR3 covers 14 residues. V lost 2 bases, J lost 2 bases, and 9 bases lay in between. CDR3 DNA sequence: TGTGCCAGCAGTTTAACAGGAGCCAACTATGGCTACACCTTC. Amino acid sequence: CASSLTGANYGYTF.

The chain employs TRBV6-4 and TRBJ2-1; maybe TRBD2 (7 bases). The CDR3 loop spans 14 amino acids. Trimming took off 2 bases at V and 6 bases at J, with 11 bases between the two ends. Germline V gene sequence: CDR1 MRHNA, CDR2 SNTAGT. The CDR3 protein is CASSDEGEGNEQFF. The CDR3 DNA sequence: TGTGCCAGCAGTGACGAGGGGGAGGGCAATGAGCAGTTCTTC.

This clone was detected only a few times. The chain employs TRBV24-1 and TRBJ1-5, with 7 bases matching TRBD1. The CDR3 is 16 amino acids. From germline, CDR1 is KGHDR and CDR2 SFDVKD. The trim removed 3 bases at V and 3 bases at J, leaving 7 bases unmatched. The CDR3 region is CATSDSRQGDNQPQHF. CDR3 bases: TGTGCCACCAGTGATAGCCGACAGGGAGACAATCAGCCCCAGCATTTT.

The chain couples TRBV6-2 or TRBV6-3 to TRBJ1-5; 8 nucleotides line up with TRBD1. The trim removed 5 bases at V and 5 bases at J, leaving 8 bases unmatched. This CDR3 spans 15 amino acids. Per the germline V gene, CDR1 is MNHEY and CDR2 is SVGEGT. CDR3: CASSPTGGGYQPQHF. The DNA for the CDR3 is TGTGCCAGCAGTCCCACAGGGGGAGGGTATCAGCCCCAGCATTTT.

V usage is TRBV3-1 (or the pseudogene TRBV3-2) and J usage is TRBJ1-1; 7 bases line up with TRBD1. Germline V lookup: CDR1 LGHDT, CDR2 YNNKEL (reference sequence). The CDR3 is made up of 14 amino acids. Unmatched junction bases numbered 3, after V lost 1 base and J lost 4 bases. CDR3: CASSQVEGATEAFF. Written as DNA, the CDR3 is TGTGCCAGCAGCCAAGTGGAGGGGGCCACTGAAGCTTTCTTT.

The V gene is TRBV5-1, the J gene TRBJ2-7, with D uncertain. CDR1 is SGHRS and CDR2 is YFSETQ in the germline V gene. V was trimmed by 0 bases and J by 1 base, leaving 11 bases between them. CDR3 length equals 15 residues. The CDR3 region has the DNA TGCGCCAGCAGCTTGGATTTCGGGCGTTCCTACGAGCAGTACGTC. It translates to CASSLDFGRSYEQYV.

This rearrangement joins TRBV5-1 to TRBJ2-7, with 9 bases lining up with TRBD1. Germline-derived CDR1 and CDR2 are SGHRS and YFSETQ. The junction had 6 bases not matched to a gene; V was cut back by 2 bases and J by 3 bases. This CDR3 contains 15 residues. CDR3: CASSFTQGAFYEQYF. The CDR3 DNA reads as TGCGCCAGCAGCTTTACACAGGGGGCTTTCTACGAGCAGTACTTC.

The chain combines TRBV5-1 with TRBJ2-3; D is ambiguous. V gave up 4 bases and J gave up 3 bases, with 12 bases separating them. The CDR3 totals 14 residues. The germline CDR1 and CDR2 sequences are SGHRS and YFSETQ. The CDR3 is CASSPYPGTDTQYF. The CDR3 DNA reads as TGCGCCAGCAGCCCGTACCCTGGGACAGATACGCAGTATTTT.

The chain couples TRBV5-6 to TRBJ2-5; TRBD2 aligns across 10 bases. The CDR3 runs to 15 residues. From germline, CDR1 is SGHDT and CDR2 YYEEEE. V lost 0 bases to trimming and J lost 5 bases; unmatched junction nucleotides: 4. CDR3 residues: CASSLAGGLAETQYF. The CDR3, as DNA: TGTGCCAGCAGCTTGGCCGGGGGACTAGCGGAGACCCAGTACTTC.

This clone was observed a handful of times. This chain uses TRBV7-8 with TRBJ1-5; 9 positions agree with TRBD1. The CDR3 has 15 residues. The germline CDR1 and CDR2 sequences are SGHVS and FQNEAQ. Germline trimming cut 5 bases from V and 9 bases from J; bases unmatched to any gene: 11. CDR3 sequence: CASSMGQGNSLPQHF. DNA of the CDR3: TGTGCCAGCAGCATGGGACAGGGAAATTCTCTGCCCCAGCATTTT. Drawing the rest from reference TRBV7-8 and TRBJ1-5, the complete variable domain is GAGVSQSPRYKVAKRGQDVALRCDPISGHVSLFWYQQALGQGPEFLTYFQNEAQLDKSGLPSDRFFAERPEGSVSTLKIQRTQQEDSAVYLCASSMGQGNSLPQHFGDGTRLSIL.

The sample holds one count of this clone. The J gene is TRBJ1-3, the V gene TRBV5-5; a possible D gene is TRBD1 (5 bases). The CDR3 sequence is 16 residues long. Per the germline V gene, CDR1 is SGHKS and CDR2 is YYEKEE (reference sequence). V lost 1 base and J lost 1, with 12 bases in between. As DNA, the CDR3 is TGTGCCAGCAGCTTGTATGGGGCGCAGTCTGGAAACACCATATATTTT. Amino acids: CASSLYGAQSGNTIYF.

The chain carries TRBV28 and TRBJ1-5; weak D call: TRBD1 (6 bases). This CDR3 is built from 17 residues. V shed 3 bases and J shed 0 bases, with 15 bases lying between them. Germline V gene sequence: CDR1 MDHEN, CDR2 SYDVKM. As DNA, the CDR3 is TGTGCCAGCAGTTTTGGCGGGACACCCTATAGCAATCAGCCCCAGCATTTT. Its translation is CASSFGGTPYSNQPQHF.

The chain combines TRBV14 with TRBJ1-3, with D uncertain. Germline assignment: CDR1 SGHDN and CDR2 FVKESK. V was clipped by 1 base and J by 0 bases, with 7 bases between them. The CDR3 sequence is 15 residues long. The CDR3 is CASSQGGDSGNTIYF. The CDR3, as DNA: TGTGCCAGCAGCCAAGGAGGAGACTCTGGAAACACCATATATTTT. The full variable domain, completed using reference TRBV14 and TRBJ1-3, is EAGVTQFPSHSVIEKGQTVTLRCDPISGHDNLYWYRRVMGKEIKFLLHFVKESKQDESGMPNNRFLAERTGGTYSTLKVQPAELEDSGVYFCASSQGGDSGNTIYFGEGSWLTVV.

The chain combines TRBV11-2 with TRBJ1-6; D gene ambiguous. CDR1 is SGHAT and CDR2 is FQNNGV in the germline V gene. Trimming removed 3 bases from V and 7 bases from J, with 16 bases in between. The length of the CDR3 is 16 residues. CDR3 residues: CASSFSRIFANSPLHF. DNA for the CDR3: TGTGCCAGCAGCTTTAGTAGGATATTTGCGAATTCACCCCTCCACTTT.

The sample holds a few counts of this clone. The CDR3 is CAWSQPGQVITLHF. For the CDR3, the DNA is TGTGCCTGGAGTCAACCGGGACAGGTTATAACCCTCCACTTT. The chain has TRBV30 and TRBJ1-6; TRBD1 aligns across 8 bases. The CDR3 covers 14 residues. Germline V gene sequence: CDR1 GTSNPN, CDR2 SVGIG (reference sequence). The junction had 11 bases not matched to a gene; V was cut back by 2 bases and J by 14 bases.

The CDR3 is CATSRFQDVSNQPQHF. The CDR3 coding sequence is TGTGCCACCAGCAGATTCCAGGACGTTAGCAATCAGCCCCAGCATTTT. The chain has TRBV15 and TRBJ1-5, with no clear D. Germline assignment: CDR1 LNHNV and CDR2 YYDKDF (reference sequence). The CDR3 runs 16 residues. V shed 2 bases and J shed 0 bases, with 11 bases lying between them.

This clone was seen only once. This chain joins TRBV18 and TRBJ2-4; D not resolved. V lost 3 bases and J 5 bases, leaving 8 bases between the germline ends. The CDR3 consists of 13 residues. The germline CDR1 and CDR2 sequences are KGHSH and LQKENI. The CDR3 loop is CASSPSFENIQYF. The CDR3 DNA reads as TGTGCCAGCTCACCCAGCTTCGAAAACATTCAGTACTTC.

V is TRBV4-1 and J is TRBJ1-3; D gene ambiguous. This CDR3 spans 14 amino acids. Germline CDR1 and CDR2: MGHRA and YSYEKL. V was shortened by 1 base and J by 1 base, with 5 bases between the two germline ends. The CDR3 spells CASSQGWSGNTIYF. Written as DNA, the CDR3 is TGCGCCAGCAGCCAAGGTTGGTCTGGAAACACCATATATTTT.